Below, one T cell receptor beta chain is given with its context. What it recognizes is unknown. Trimming removed 3 bases from V and 6 bases from J, with 11 bases in between. Germline V lookup: CDR1 SQVTM, CDR2 ANQGSEA. The CDR3 runs to 13 residues. TCRbeta libraries were built with three rounds of nested PCR, modified from ARM-PCR. TCRdb redid the calling of the multiplex PCR reads with MiXCR, one entry per CDR3 protein. The sample has tens of thousands of distinct CDR3 sequences, less than 75% seen once. The template was RNA from unsorted bulk tissue. The sample comes from a study of tumor and adjacent non-tumor tissue in lung cancer. Background on the study: Aged about 30 to 76 years, patients included roughly eleven men and five or six women with stage I to III disease.

Broader study findings: TCR diversity was significantly greater in tumor than normal lung tissue.

The chain carries TRBV29-1 and TRBJ2-2; D unclear. This receptor was taken from a man in his 60s with non-small cell lung cancer. The sequenced material came from lung tumor tissue. CDR3 region: CSVDPGRAGELFF. In DNA form, the CDR3 reads TGCAGCGTTGATCCTGGTAGGGCCGGGGAGCTGTTTTTT.